The present TCR beta chain was sequenced within a study of CD8 T cells in ankylosing spondylitis. This CDR3 is 19 amino acids long. Germline loops: CDR1 DFQATT, CDR2 SNEGSKA (reference sequence). Trimming stripped 5 bases from V and 1 base from J, with 29 bases between. For TCR beta, libraries came from quantitative 5'-RACE with molecular barcodes. TCRdb re-called the 5' RACE reads with MiXCR, one entry per CDR3 protein. The sample yields roughly 250,000 distinct CDR3 sequences, roughly 10% seen once. Broader study findings: Significant enrichment of disease-linked clones was reportedly seen in matched ankylosing spondylitis synovial fluid. One TCR beta motif, made up of 7 or 8 highly homologous variants, appeared characteristic of ankylosing spondylitis blood. In reactive arthritis synovial fluid and blood, some motif variants had been reported before.

As regards this clonotype: Its specificity is unknown. Possible read error: a much larger clone is one base away.

Sequenced: blood, either unsorted or a sorted T cell fraction (not recorded which). The chain combines TRBV20-1 with TRBJ1-1, with D maybe TRBD1 (5 bases). This receptor was taken from a male donor with ankylosing spondylitis or in good health (not recorded which). CDR3 protein: CSAGRPLRLVDGGNTEAFF. As DNA, the CDR3 is TGCAGTGCTGGACGGCCCTTACGGCTAGTCGACGGGGGGAACACTGAAGCTTTCTTT.